One and the same sample provided the 28 T cell receptor beta chains below, sequenced in a study of cytomegalovirus exposure and HLA in healthy donors. Researchers ran the PCR with 60 Vbeta and 13 Jbeta primers. Produced via immunoSEQ multiplex PCR; TCRdb's table is partial and in-frame only. Its table records 200,000 to 250,000 clones. The specimen sequenced was PBMCs. The receptors shown here come from a woman in her twenties or thirties in good health and CMV-seropositive.

The J gene is TRBJ1-6, the V gene TRBV7-9; TRBD1 matches at 8 bases. The CDR3 consists of 14 residues. From germline, CDR1 is SEHNR and CDR2 FQNEAQ (reference sequence). The trim removed 7 bases at V and 8 bases at J, leaving 7 bases unmatched. The CDR3 bases are TGTGCCAGCACCGAACAGGGGGTTGATTCACCCCTCCACTTT. It specifies CASTEQGVDSPLHF.

The chain uses TRBV9 and TRBJ2-7, with a weak D call TRBD2 (7 bases). This CDR3 has 16 residues. V was clipped by 3 bases and J by 4 bases, with 20 bases between them. Germline V gene data show CDR1 as SGDLS and CDR2 as YYNGEE. The CDR3: CASSAGGRGAPYEQYF. CDR3 nucleotides: TGTGCCAGCAGCGCCGGCGGCCGGGGGGCGCCTTACGAGCAGTACTTC.

The chain is built from TRBV5-8 and TRBJ2-5, with 7 bases aligning to TRBD1. Germline values: CDR1 SGHTS, CDR2 YDEGEE. J gave up 4 bases and V 0 bases, and 6 bases lay outside the gene matches. The CDR3 length is 15 residues. DNA of the CDR3: TGTGCCAGCAGCTTGGACAGGGGAGTGTTAGAGACCCAGTACTTC. As protein: CASSLDRGVLETQYF.

V gene TRBV6-1 combines with J gene TRBJ1-4, with TRBD1 matching over 9 bases. This CDR3 spans 14 amino acids. Per the germline V gene, CDR1 is MNHNS and CDR2 is SASEGT. Trimming cost V 5 bases and J 7 bases; bases outside gene matches: 5. The CDR3 DNA follows: TGTGCCAGCAGTCAGGGACAGGGAGGTGAAAAACTGTTTTTT. Its translation is CASSQGQGGEKLFF.

The DNA of the CDR3 is TGTGCCAGCAGTTTCGTCCAGGGAAGTTACTATGGCTACACCTTC. Its translation: CASSFVQGSYYGYTF. V and J are TRBV27 and TRBJ1-2, with D tentatively TRBD1 (5 bases). The V gene lost 3 bases and the J gene lost 3 bases, with 14 bases spanning the gap. CDR1 and CDR2 from the germline V gene are MNHEY and SMNVEV (reference sequence). There are 15 residues in the CDR3.

This chain connects TRBV2 to TRBJ2-1, with TRBD2 identical over 12 bases. V lost 6 bases, J lost 1 base, and 4 bases stayed unmatched. Germline V gene data show CDR1 as SNHLY and CDR2 as FYNNEI. This CDR3 has 16 residues. CDR3: CASRPTSGGSYNEQFF. The CDR3 DNA reads as TGTGCCAGCAGGCCCACTAGCGGGGGGTCCTACAATGAGCAGTTCTTC.

The V and J genes are TRBV18 and TRBJ2-3; D unresolved. Trimming took off 3 bases at V and 2 bases at J, with 9 bases between the two ends. The CDR3 has 14 amino acids. Germline V CDR1 and CDR2: KGHSH, LQKENI. The CDR3: CASSPIGLTDTQYF. The CDR3 DNA reads as TGTGCCAGCTCACCCATTGGGCTCACAGATACGCAGTATTTT.

The J gene is TRBJ2-3, the V gene TRBV11-2; 12 positions agree with TRBD1. Germline V CDR1 and CDR2: SGHAT, FQNNGV. J lost 2 bases, V lost 5 bases, and 8 bases had no gene match. This CDR3 region has 17 residues. CDR3 region: CASSRWDRGRVTDTQYF. The CDR3 coding sequence is TGTGCCAGCAGCCGTTGGGACAGGGGGCGCGTCACAGATACGCAGTATTTT.

The rearrangement links TRBV6-5 to TRBJ2-3, with TRBD2 identical over 11 bases. From germline, CDR1 is MNHEY and CDR2 SVGAGI. This CDR3 contains 14 residues. V was clipped by 10 bases and J by 4 bases; unmatched bases: 7. The CDR3 reads CAISSGRYPDTQYF. In DNA form, the CDR3 reads TGTGCCATTTCTAGCGGGAGGTATCCAGATACGCAGTATTTT.

The chain couples TRBV5-6 to TRBJ2-7, with 8 bases aligning to TRBD1. Germline V gene data show CDR1 as SGHDT and CDR2 as YYEEEE. This CDR3 region has 16 residues. The V segment lost 4 bases and the J segment 0 bases; nucleotides outside the gene matches: 9. CDR3 DNA sequence: TGTGCCAGCAGCGGGGGGACAGGAGCCTACTCCTACGAGCAGTACTTC. It translates to CASSGGTGAYSYEQYF.

The chain couples TRBV10-3 to TRBJ2-3; TRBD2 matches at 11 bases. The CDR3 is 15 amino acids. Trimming at V came to 5 bases and at J to 6 bases, leaving 7 bases not matched to a gene. The germline gives CDR1 ENHRY, CDR2 SYGVKD. CDR3 sequence: CAISSSGGRTDTQYF. The CDR3, as DNA: TGTGCCATCAGTTCTAGCGGGGGGCGGACCGATACGCAGTATTTT.

The V call is TRBV5-1, the J call TRBJ2-6; D may be TRBD1 (6 bases). The CDR3 consists of 15 residues. The germline V and J ends were trimmed by 4 bases and 2 bases, with 10 bases remaining between them. CDR1 is SGHRS and CDR2 is YFSETQ in the germline V gene. CDR3 region: CASSLGTPGANVLTF. CDR3 bases: TGCGCCAGCAGCCTGGGGACACCTGGGGCCAACGTCCTGACTTTC.

The chain couples TRBV7-9 to TRBJ2-3; tentative D call: TRBD2 (5 bases). Per germline, CDR1 SEHNR and CDR2 FQNEAQ (reference sequence). The CDR3 has 14 amino acids. Deletions cut 3 bases from V and 5 bases from J, with 12 bases between. The chain's CDR3 is CASSFPSPRDTQYF. CDR3 sequence (DNA): TGTGCCAGCAGCTTCCCTAGCCCCCGAGATACGCAGTATTTT.

CDR3 sequence: CASSSLRDSAGELFF. In DNA form, the CDR3 reads TGTGCCAGCAGCTCTTTAAGGGACAGCGCCGGGGAGCTGTTTTTT. The chain joins TRBV7-9 to TRBJ2-2; the match to TRBD1 covers 7 bases. The CDR3 runs to 15 residues. Germline CDR1 SEHNR, CDR2 FQNEAQ (reference sequence). J gave up 6 bases and V 4 bases, and 8 bases lay outside the gene matches.

This rearrangement joins TRBV6-1 to TRBJ2-3, with 12 bases lining up with TRBD2. This CDR3 is built from 16 residues. Germline V gene lookup returns CDR1 MNHNS and CDR2 SASEGT. Trimming at V came to 4 bases and at J to 6 bases, leaving 8 bases not matched to a gene. This chain's CDR3 is CASSGRLAGEKDTQYF. DNA of the CDR3: TGTGCCAGCAGTGGGCGACTAGCGGGGGAGAAGGATACGCAGTATTTT.

V usage is TRBV10-3 and J usage is TRBJ1-5, with 9 bases aligning to TRBD1. Germline CDR1 and CDR2: ENHRY and SYGVKD. CDR3 length: 16 amino acids. The V segment lost 3 bases and the J segment 4 bases; nucleotides outside the gene matches: 7. In nucleotides, the CDR3 is TGTGCCATCAGTGACGCCAGACAGGGGGTAAATCAGCCCCAGCATTTT. Its protein product is CAISDARQGVNQPQHF.

The chain is built from TRBV4-3 and TRBJ1-4; maybe TRBD1 (6 bases). This CDR3 has 15 amino acids. V was clipped by 0 bases and J by 6 bases, with 11 bases between them. In germline, CDR1 is LGHNA, CDR2 YSLEER. The CDR3 loop reads CASSQDKGGYEKLFF. In DNA form, the CDR3 reads TGCGCCAGCAGCCAAGATAAAGGGGGTTATGAAAAACTGTTTTTT.

The gene calls are TRBV7-6 and TRBJ2-1; D is possibly TRBD2 (6 bases). V was pared by 1 base and J by 2 bases, with 9 bases between. The CDR3 spans 15 residues. Germline V lookup: CDR1 SGHVS, CDR2 FNYEAQ. The CDR3 sequence: CASSLGGVAYNEQFF. Here the CDR3 DNA reads TGTGCCAGCAGCTTAGGGGGGGTAGCCTACAATGAGCAGTTCTTC. Supplemented by reference TRBV7-6 and TRBJ2-1, the full variable domain reads GAGVSQSPRYKVTKRGQDVALRCDPISGHVSLYWYRQALGQGPEFLTYFNYEAQQDKSGLPNDRFSAERPEGSISTLTIQRTEQRDSAMYRCASSLGGVAYNEQFFGPGTRLTVL.

The rearrangement links TRBV9 to TRBJ1-2; the D gene is possibly TRBD1 (5 bases). The CDR3 sequence is 14 residues long. V gave up 0 bases and J gave up 8 bases, with 14 bases separating them. The germline V gene encodes CDR1 SGDLS and CDR2 YYNGEE. Written as DNA, the CDR3 is TGTGCCAGCAGCGTAGGCAATACGGGGGGAGGCTACACCTTC. It specifies CASSVGNTGGGYTF.

The J gene is TRBJ2-5, the V gene TRBV7-2; 7 bases line up with TRBD1. V was pared by 5 bases and J by 2 bases, with 5 bases of the junction left unmatched. From germline, CDR1 is SGHTA and CDR2 FQGNSA. CDR3 size: 14 residues. CDR3 residues: CASSPQGLQETQYF. For the CDR3, the DNA is TGTGCCAGCAGCCCACAGGGGTTACAAGAGACCCAGTACTTC.

J is TRBJ2-1 and V is TRBV10-3, with 8 bases identical to TRBD2. CDR3 length: 16 amino acids. V was pared by 0 bases and J by 4 bases, with 5 bases of the junction left unmatched. The germline V gene has CDR1 ENHRY and CDR2 SYGVKD. CDR3 sequence: CAISESGSSGYNEQFF. In nucleotides, the CDR3 is TGTGCCATCAGTGAGTCGGGGTCTAGCGGGTACAATGAGCAGTTCTTC.

This sequence joins TRBV27 and TRBJ1-1; D is undetermined. V gave up 3 bases and J gave up 0 bases, with 14 bases separating them. There are 16 residues in the CDR3. The germline CDR1 and CDR2 sequences are MNHEY and SMNVEV (reference sequence). The CDR3 DNA reads as TGTGCCAGCAGTTTCGATAGCTTCTCAATGAACACTGAAGCTTTCTTT. The encoded protein is CASSFDSFSMNTEAFF.

The V and J genes are TRBV11-3 and TRBJ2-2, with 8 bases fitting TRBD1. CDR1 SGHNT and CDR2 YENEEA come from the germline V gene. The CDR3 loop spans 13 amino acids. Trimming at V came to 4 bases and at J to 6 bases, leaving 1 base not matched to a gene. Here the CDR3 DNA reads TGTGCCAGCAGCTGGACAGGGTCCGGGGAGCTGTTTTTT. Translating gives CASSWTGSGELFF. Complete variable domain (other parts from reference TRBV11-3 and TRBJ2-2): EAGVVQSPRYKIIEKKQPVAFWCNPISGHNTLYWYLQNLGQGPELLIRYENEEAVDDSQLPKDRFSAERLKGVDSTLKIQPAELGDSAVYLCASSWTGSGELFFGEGSRLTVL.

The gene calls are TRBV6-5 and TRBJ2-1; D possibly corresponds to TRBD2 (6 bases). CDR3 length equals 16 residues. Germline V gene data show CDR1 as MNHEY and CDR2 as SVGAGI. Trimming left V 1 base short and J 8 bases short, with 18 bases between. The CDR3 bases are TGTGCCAGCAGTTACTGGGCGGGAATGGTTTCCCATGAGCAGTTCTTC. It codes for CASSYWAGMVSHEQFF.

The genes are TRBV9 and TRBJ2-7, with 13 bases identical to TRBD2. The CDR3 covers 16 residues. Germline V gives CDR1 SGDLS, CDR2 YYNGEE. V shed 0 bases and J 4 bases; nucleotides not matched to a gene: 4. CDR3 nucleotide sequence: TGTGCCAGCAGCGTAGGTGGACTAGCGGGAGTTTACGAGCAGTACTTC. It yields the protein CASSVGGLAGVYEQYF.

The chain recombines TRBV7-2 with TRBJ2-1; D might be TRBD2 (5 bases). CDR1 SGHTA and CDR2 FQGNSA come from the germline V gene. The CDR3 is 14 residues long. With 3 bases removed from V and 0 bases from J, the gap between germline ends came to 6 bases. The CDR3 bases are TGTGCCAGCAGCTTTGGGAGCTCCTACAATGAGCAGTTCTTC. Translating it yields CASSFGSSYNEQFF. The entire variable domain, with the rest obtained from reference TRBV7-2 and TRBJ2-1, is as follows: GAGVSQSPSNKVTEKGKDVELRCDPISGHTALYWYRQSLGQGLEFLIYFQGNSAPDKSGLPSDRFSAERTGGSVSTLTIQRTQQEDSAVYLCASSFGSSYNEQFFGPGTRLTVL.

The V call is TRBV6-5, the J call TRBJ2-7; TRBD2 matches 10 bases. Germline CDR1 reads MNHEY; CDR2 reads SVGAGI. The ends lost 0 bases at V and 3 bases at J; junction bases unmatched: 2. This CDR3 region has 15 residues. The CDR3 bases are TGTGCCAGCAGTTACTCAGCGGGAGGGGGCTACGAGCAGTACTTC. It translates to CASSYSAGGGYEQYF.

The chain couples TRBV6-5 to TRBJ1-2; 7 bases line up with TRBD1. After removal of 6 bases from V and 4 bases from J, the junction contained 11 bases not matched to a gene. The V gene's germline CDR1 is MNHEY and CDR2 SVGAGI. The CDR3 covers 15 residues. The CDR3 reads CASRTGTDNSYGYTF. Here the CDR3 DNA reads TGTGCCAGCAGAACCGGGACAGATAATTCCTATGGCTACACCTTC.